What follows are 30 T cell receptor beta chains derived from one specimen sequenced in a study of shared clonotypes between healthy human individuals. Using immunoSEQ multiplex PCR, the repertoire was profiled, and TCRdb retains in-frame clones only, with some absent. The table has 2 million to 2.5 million clones, approximately 90% seen once; the top ten hold 0.3% to 0.45%. What was sequenced was naive CD4+ T cells from PBMCs. Regarding subset: CD45RA+ positively selected. The receptor set was obtained from a young man in good health. Some clones in this sample may be carry-over from other donors' samples.

In its sample, this clone was seen once. V is TRBV19 and J is TRBJ1-2; maybe TRBD1 (5 bases). Germline CDR1 LNHDA, CDR2 SQIVND (reference sequence). Trimming shortened V by 3 bases and J by 4 bases, and 12 bases separated the two germline ends. The CDR3 consists of 14 residues. This CDR3 reads CASSIQGSLYGYTF. The CDR3 DNA reads as TGTGCCAGTAGTATCCAGGGTAGTCTCTATGGCTACACCTTC. Supplemented by reference TRBV19 and TRBJ1-2, the full variable domain reads DGGITQSPKYLFRKEGQNVTLSCEQNLNHDAMYWYRQDPGQGLRLIYYSQIVNDFQKGDIAEGYSVSREKKESFPLTVTSAQKNPTAFYLCASSIQGSLYGYTFGSGTRLTVV.

The J gene is TRBJ2-1, the V gene TRBV30, with D perhaps TRBD2 (6 bases). The CDR3 contains 13 residues. Trimming stripped 4 bases from V and 3 bases from J, with 10 bases between. Germline V lookup: CDR1 GTSNPN, CDR2 SVGIG (reference sequence). The CDR3 DNA sequence: TGTGCCTGGAAGGAGGGCAACTACAATGAGCAGTTCTTC. Amino acids: CAWKEGNYNEQFF.

The CDR3 region is CASSSRQVSGVYEQYF. The CDR3 coding sequence is TGTGCCAGCAGCTCCAGACAGGTTAGCGGGGTCTACGAGCAGTACTTC. The rearrangement uses TRBV11-2 and TRBJ2-7, with 8 bases identical to TRBD2. This CDR3 has 16 amino acids. Germline V gene sequence: CDR1 SGHAT, CDR2 FQNNGV. The V gene end was trimmed by 4 bases and the J gene end by 3 bases; junction bases not matched to a gene: 11.

The rearrangement links TRBV5-4 to TRBJ2-3; 12 nucleotides align to TRBD2. The CDR3 consists of 17 residues. The trim removed 4 bases at V and 3 bases at J, leaving 9 bases unmatched. The germline V gene has CDR1 SGHNT and CDR2 YYREEE (reference sequence). The CDR3 reads CASSRGSSGRVTDTQYF. The CDR3 nucleotides read TGTGCCAGCAGCCGGGGGTCTAGCGGGAGGGTTACAGATACGCAGTATTTT.

The rearrangement uses TRBV11-2 and TRBJ1-1; no reliable D call. Germline V gene data show CDR1 as SGHAT and CDR2 as FQNNGV. CDR3 size: 16 residues. Trimming shortened V by 1 base and J by 6 bases, and 18 bases separated the two germline ends. Here the CDR3 DNA reads TGTGCCAGCAGCTTAGTGGCAGGCGATTGGGTGGCTGAAGCTTTCTTT. Its protein is CASSLVAGDWVAEAFF.

J is TRBJ2-7 and V is TRBV10-3; 9 bases align to TRBD1. V shed 2 bases, J shed 4 bases, and the junction held 3 bases outside the gene matches. There are 14 residues in the CDR3. Germline values: CDR1 ENHRY, CDR2 SYGVKD. The CDR3 loop is CAISEGTGRYEQYF. The CDR3 region has the DNA TGTGCCATCAGTGAGGGGACAGGGAGGTACGAGCAGTACTTC.

J is TRBJ2-2 and V is TRBV6-6; the match to TRBD1 covers 8 bases. This CDR3 contains 15 residues. Germline values: CDR1 MNHNY, CDR2 SVGAGI (reference sequence). J gave up 2 bases and V 6 bases, and 5 bases lay outside the gene matches. The CDR3 region is CASRWTGLNTGELFF. The CDR3 nucleotides are TGTGCCAGCAGATGGACAGGGCTTAACACCGGGGAGCTGTTTTTT.

For this clone: The sample contains more than one DNA sequence encoding this CDR3. The chain recombines TRBV5-1 with TRBJ1-5; no definite D call. This CDR3 is 15 amino acids long. The V and J ends lost 1 base and 0 bases respectively, with 8 bases between them. The V gene's germline CDR1 is SGHRS and CDR2 YFSETQ. The CDR3: CASSLSGNSNQPQHF. In DNA form, the CDR3 reads TGCGCCAGCAGCTTGTCCGGGAATAGCAATCAGCCCCAGCATTTT.

The chain links TRBV6-1 to TRBJ2-3, with 10 bases identical to TRBD1. CDR3 length equals 17 residues. J was trimmed by 2 bases and V by 4 bases; bases with no gene match: 9. Germline CDR1 MNHNS, CDR2 SASEGT. The CDR3 DNA is TGTGCCAGCAGTGGGGGACAGGGGAAACCCGTCACAGATACGCAGTATTTT. Translated: CASSGGQGKPVTDTQYF.

The chain couples TRBV5-1 to TRBJ2-1; D possibly corresponds to TRBD2 (7 bases). This CDR3 has 14 amino acids. The germline V gene encodes CDR1 SGHRS and CDR2 YFSETQ. With 1 base removed from V and 11 bases from J, the gap between germline ends came to 16 bases. The CDR3 bases are TGCGCCAGCAGCTTGTGGCGGGGGCAGGGACAGCAGTTCTTC. It encodes CASSLWRGQGQQFF.

V gene TRBV11-2 combines with J gene TRBJ2-7; 8 bases are a match to TRBD2. Germline V gene data show CDR1 as SGHAT and CDR2 as FQNNGV. The trim removed 5 bases at V and 0 bases at J, leaving 12 bases unmatched. There are 17 residues in the CDR3. CDR3: CASSGGLAGLSSYEQYF. The DNA of the CDR3 is TGTGCCAGCAGCGGGGGGCTAGCGGGTTTAAGCTCCTACGAGCAGTACTTC.

Notes on this clone: Distinct nucleotide sequences in the sample also encode this CDR3. The V gene is TRBV2, the J gene TRBJ1-1; D is unresolved. Trimming left V 4 bases short and J 2 bases short, with 8 bases between. This CDR3 is built from 13 residues. Germline V gene sequence: CDR1 SNHLY, CDR2 FYNNEI. The CDR3 bases are TGTGCCAGCAGTGTTGGCACTAACACTGAAGCTTTCTTT. This encodes CASSVGTNTEAFF.

This sequence joins TRBV7-2 and TRBJ2-7; 8 bases fit TRBD1. The length of the CDR3 is 14 residues. V lost 4 bases and J lost 0; bases outside the gene matches: 2. CDR1 SGHTA and CDR2 FQGNSA come from the germline V gene. CDR3 sequence reads: CASSWTGSSYEQYF. CDR3 coding DNA: TGTGCCAGCAGCTGGACAGGGAGCTCCTACGAGCAGTACTTC.

The chain combines TRBV25-1 with TRBJ1-6, with 7 bases matching TRBD1. From germline, CDR1 is MGHDK and CDR2 SYGVNS. The CDR3 sequence is 15 residues long. The trim removed 2 bases at V and 8 bases at J, leaving 6 bases unmatched. The chain's CDR3 is CASSEGGTEDSPLHF. For the CDR3, the DNA is TGTGCCAGCAGTGAAGGGGGGACAGAAGATTCACCCCTCCACTTT.

The chain uses TRBV5-5 and TRBJ1-2; D is ambiguous. The CDR3 covers 16 residues. Germline CDR1 and CDR2: SGHKS and YYEKEE (reference sequence). Between the trimmed V and J ends, which lost 4 bases and 2 bases, there was a span of 18 bases. The DNA of the CDR3 is TGTGCCAGCAGCCCAAACGCACAGCGGGTAAACTATGGCTACACCTTC. Protein sequence: CASSPNAQRVNYGYTF.

The V gene is TRBV5-1, the J gene TRBJ2-6, with D tentatively TRBD2 (5 bases). V gave up 4 bases and J gave up 2 bases, with 13 bases separating them. Germline assignment: CDR1 SGHRS and CDR2 YFSETQ. CDR3 length: 16 residues. The CDR3 DNA is TGCGCCAGCAGCCCGGGGTTTACGGCTGGGGCCAACGTCCTGACTTTC. It translates to CASSPGFTAGANVLTF. Full variable domain (outside the CDR3, taken from reference TRBV5-1 and TRBJ2-6): KAGVTQTPRYLIKTRGQQVTLSCSPISGHRSVSWYQQTPGQGLQFLFEYFSETQRNKGNFPGRFSGRQFSNSRSEMNVSTLELGDSALYLCASSPGFTAGANVLTFGAGSRLTVL.

This chain joins TRBV10-3 and TRBJ1-2, with D hard to call. Germline V gene sequence: CDR1 ENHRY, CDR2 SYGVKD. The CDR3 has 12 residues. Trimming stripped 8 bases from V and 2 bases from J, with 9 bases between. This chain's CDR3 is CAIGSENYGYTF. The CDR3 DNA is TGTGCCATCGGATCGGAAAACTATGGCTACACCTTC.

The chain employs TRBV7-3 and TRBJ1-2; D gene uncertain. This CDR3 has 13 residues. Trimming stripped 4 bases from V and 7 bases from J, with 13 bases between. Germline V gene data show CDR1 as SGHTA and CDR2 as FQGTGA. CDR3 nucleotides: TGTGCCAGCAGCTCCCGGGAGTCGGGTGGCTACACCTTC. This translates into CASSSRESGGYTF.

V usage is TRBV2 and J usage is TRBJ2-1; 9 bases are a match to TRBD2. This CDR3 has 15 residues. Germline V gene lookup returns CDR1 SNHLY and CDR2 FYNNEI. V was clipped by 4 bases and J by 5 bases; unmatched bases: 6. CDR3 bases: TGTGCCAGCAGTGTTGAGACTAGCGGACACAATGAGCAGTTCTTC. This gives the protein CASSVETSGHNEQFF.

This sequence joins TRBV7-9 and TRBJ2-3; 7 bases are a match to TRBD2. This CDR3 has 16 amino acids. Germline V gene data show CDR1 as SEHNR and CDR2 as FQNEAQ (reference sequence). V was pared by 5 bases and J by 0 bases, with 8 bases of the junction left unmatched. The CDR3 DNA reads TGTGCCAGCAGCCGAGGTCTAGCGGCTAGCACAGATACGCAGTATTTT. It encodes CASSRGLAASTDTQYF.

This clone was counted once. V and J are TRBV29-1 and TRBJ2-1, with 7 nucleotides matching TRBD1. Trimming cost V 8 bases and J 1 base; bases outside gene matches: 8. The CDR3 runs 14 residues. CDR1 is SQVTM and CDR2 is ANQGSEA in the germline V gene. The CDR3 region is CSTVGGQSYNEQFF. The CDR3 bases are TGCAGCACAGTAGGGGGACAGTCCTACAATGAGCAGTTCTTC.

The CDR3 is CASIEGQGDTIWNQPQHF. Here the CDR3 DNA reads TGTGCCAGCATAGAAGGGCAGGGGGATACAATATGGAATCAGCCCCAGCATTTT. This chain connects TRBV27 to TRBJ1-5, with 7 bases lining up with TRBD1. The V gene end was trimmed by 7 bases and the J gene end by 4 bases; junction bases not matched to a gene: 19. CDR3 length: 18 amino acids. Germline CDR1 reads MNHEY; CDR2 reads SMNVEV (reference sequence).

The gene calls are TRBV2 and TRBJ2-2; 12 nucleotides line up with TRBD2. This CDR3 region has 15 residues. Germline-derived CDR1 and CDR2 are SNHLY and FYNNEI. The trim removed 4 bases at V and 6 bases at J, leaving 3 bases unmatched. The CDR3 DNA follows: TGTGCCAGCAGTGGACCTAGCGGGAGGGCCGGGGAGCTGTTTTTT. Its translation is CASSGPSGRAGELFF.

The chain links TRBV6-6 to TRBJ2-7; 8 bases map to TRBD2. CDR3 length: 14 amino acids. Germline loops: CDR1 MNHNY, CDR2 SVGAGI (reference sequence). J was trimmed by 5 bases and V by 6 bases; bases with no gene match: 9. The CDR3 protein is CASRSRGGDNEQYF. CDR3 bases: TGTGCCAGCAGGTCACGGGGGGGGGACAACGAGCAGTACTTC.

The table lists this clone with a count of one. J is TRBJ2-1 and V is TRBV28, with 7 bases identical to TRBD2. Germline-derived CDR1 and CDR2 are MDHEN and SYDVKM. The V gene end was trimmed by 6 bases and the J gene end by 4 bases; junction bases not matched to a gene: 9. The CDR3 totals 15 residues. CDR3 nucleotides: TGTGCCAGCAGAAAAGGGCTAGCGGAGTACAATGAGCAGTTCTTC. Amino acids: CASRKGLAEYNEQFF.

This clone was seen a single time. V gene TRBV6-1 combines with J gene TRBJ1-2; 10 positions agree with TRBD1. With V trimmed by 6 bases and J by 3 bases, 7 bases remained unmatched. CDR1 is MNHNS and CDR2 is SASEGT in the germline V gene. The CDR3 contains 15 residues. Here the CDR3 reads CASSADRGLDYGYTF. CDR3 nucleotide sequence: TGTGCCAGCAGCGCGGACAGGGGGTTAGACTATGGCTACACCTTC.

The chain recombines TRBV30 with TRBJ1-3, with 9 bases identical to TRBD1. Per germline, CDR1 GTSNPN and CDR2 SVGIG (reference sequence). The CDR3 runs to 13 residues. After removal of 7 bases from V and 3 bases from J, the junction contained 4 bases not matched to a gene. CDR3 nucleotides: TGTGCCTTACAGGGGGCAGGTGGAAACACCATATATTTT. As protein: CALQGAGGNTIYF. The full variable domain, completed using reference TRBV30 and TRBJ1-3, is SQTIHQWPATLVQPVGSPLSLECTVEGTSNPNLYWYRQAAGRGLQLLFYSVGIGQISSEVPQNLSASRPQDRQFILSSKKLLLSDSGFYLCALQGAGGNTIYFGEGSWLTVV.

The rearrangement links TRBV15 to TRBJ1-4; possibly TRBD1 for D (5 bases). Trimming stripped 0 bases from V and 4 bases from J, with 24 bases between. The CDR3 is 20 residues long. Germline CDR1 LNHNV, CDR2 YYDKDF (reference sequence). The DNA of the CDR3 is TGTGCCACCAGCAGAGAAAAGGGATTGGTCAGACAGCTTATTAATGAAAAACTGTTTTTT. It yields the protein CATSREKGLVRQLINEKLFF.

The genes are TRBV28 and TRBJ2-5; a weak D match, TRBD2 (5 bases). This CDR3 spans 16 amino acids. Germline assignment: CDR1 MDHEN and CDR2 SYDVKM. The germline V and J ends were trimmed by 0 bases and 5 bases, with 16 bases remaining between them. DNA for the CDR3: TGTGCCAGCAGTTTATGGGGGAGTGGGAGTCGCGAGACCCAGTACTTC. Amino acid sequence: CASSLWGSGSRETQYF.

The V gene is TRBV7-9, the J gene TRBJ2-7, with D perhaps matching TRBD1 (6 bases). Trimming took off 1 base at V and 3 bases at J, with 16 bases between the two ends. Looked up from germline, CDR1 is SEHNR and CDR2 is FQNEAQ (reference sequence). The CDR3 is 16 amino acids. DNA of the CDR3: TGTGCCAGCAGCTTAGGAGTTACAGGGATGGTCTACGAGCAGTACTTC. This encodes CASSLGVTGMVYEQYF.